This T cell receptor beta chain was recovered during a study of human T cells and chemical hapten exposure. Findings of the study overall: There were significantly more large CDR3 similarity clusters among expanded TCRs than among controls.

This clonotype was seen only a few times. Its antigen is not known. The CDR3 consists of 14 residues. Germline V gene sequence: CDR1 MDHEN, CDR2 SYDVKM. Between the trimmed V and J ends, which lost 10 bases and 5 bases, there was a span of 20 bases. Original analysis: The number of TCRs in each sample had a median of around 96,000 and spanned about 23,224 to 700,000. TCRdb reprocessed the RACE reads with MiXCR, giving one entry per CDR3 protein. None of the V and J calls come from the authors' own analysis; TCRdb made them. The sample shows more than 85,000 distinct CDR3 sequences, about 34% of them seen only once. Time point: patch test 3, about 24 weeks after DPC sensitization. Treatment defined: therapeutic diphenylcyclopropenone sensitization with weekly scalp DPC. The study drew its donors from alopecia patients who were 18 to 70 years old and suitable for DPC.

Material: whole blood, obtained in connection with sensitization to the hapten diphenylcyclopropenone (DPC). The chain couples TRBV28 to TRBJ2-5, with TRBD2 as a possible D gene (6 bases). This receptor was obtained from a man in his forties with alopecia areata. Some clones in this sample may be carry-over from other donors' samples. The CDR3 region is CATRRAVSLETQYF. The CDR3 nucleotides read TGTGCCACTAGGAGGGCAGTTTCATTGGAGACCCAGTACTTC.